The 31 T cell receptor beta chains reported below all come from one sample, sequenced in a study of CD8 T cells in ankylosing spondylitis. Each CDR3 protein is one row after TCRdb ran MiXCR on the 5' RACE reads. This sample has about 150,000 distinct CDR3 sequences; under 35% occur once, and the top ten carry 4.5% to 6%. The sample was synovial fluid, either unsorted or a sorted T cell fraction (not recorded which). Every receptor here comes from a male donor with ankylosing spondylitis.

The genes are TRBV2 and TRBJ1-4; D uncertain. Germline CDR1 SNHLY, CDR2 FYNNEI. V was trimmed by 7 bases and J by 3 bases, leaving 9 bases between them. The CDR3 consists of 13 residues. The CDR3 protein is CASTNGANEKLFF. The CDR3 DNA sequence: TGTGCCAGCACCAACGGTGCTAATGAAAAACTGTTTTTT.

CDR3 nucleotides: TGCAGTGCGGAGACCGGGACTAGCGGGAGAGCAGATACGCAGTATTTT. It encodes CSAETGTSGRADTQYF. The J gene is TRBJ2-3, the V gene TRBV20-1; TRBD2 aligns across 14 bases. V lost 6 bases, J lost 4 bases, and 9 bases stayed unmatched. CDR1 DFQATT and CDR2 SNEGSKA come from the germline V gene (reference sequence). This CDR3 region has 16 residues.

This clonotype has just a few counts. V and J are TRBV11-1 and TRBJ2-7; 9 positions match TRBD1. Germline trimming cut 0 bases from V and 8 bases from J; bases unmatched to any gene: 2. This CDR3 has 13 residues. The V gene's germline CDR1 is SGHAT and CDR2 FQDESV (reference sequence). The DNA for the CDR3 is TGTGCCAGCAGCTTAGCAGGGACAGGGAAGCAGTACTTC. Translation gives CASSLAGTGKQYF.

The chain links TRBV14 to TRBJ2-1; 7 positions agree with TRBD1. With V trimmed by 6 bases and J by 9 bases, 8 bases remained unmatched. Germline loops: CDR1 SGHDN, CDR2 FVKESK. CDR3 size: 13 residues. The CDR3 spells CASSQTGHGEQFF. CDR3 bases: TGTGCCAGCAGTCAGACAGGGCACGGTGAGCAGTTCTTC.

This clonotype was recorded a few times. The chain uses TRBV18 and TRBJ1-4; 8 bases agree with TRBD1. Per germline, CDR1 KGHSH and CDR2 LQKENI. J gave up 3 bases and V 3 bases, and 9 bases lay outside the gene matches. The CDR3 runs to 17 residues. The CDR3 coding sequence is TGTGCCAGCTCACCGGACAGGGCTAGAGTATCTAATGAAAAACTGTTTTTT. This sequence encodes CASSPDRARVSNEKLFF.

The CDR3 here is CASSLIGTSGSLRADTQYF. CDR3 sequence (DNA): TGTGCCAGCAGCCTTATAGGGACTAGCGGATCCCTACGGGCAGATACGCAGTATTTT. The V gene is TRBV14, the J gene TRBJ2-3; TRBD2 agrees at 11 bases. With V trimmed by 4 bases and J by 4 bases, 16 bases remained unmatched. Germline values: CDR1 SGHDN, CDR2 FVKESK. The CDR3 totals 19 residues.

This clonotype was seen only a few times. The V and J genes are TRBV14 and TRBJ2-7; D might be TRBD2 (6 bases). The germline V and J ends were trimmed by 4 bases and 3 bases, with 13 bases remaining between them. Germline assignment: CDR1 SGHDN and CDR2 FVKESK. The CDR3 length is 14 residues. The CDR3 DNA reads TGTGCCAGCAGCCCCCTCAAAGCGGGCTACGAGCAGTACTTC. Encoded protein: CASSPLKAGYEQYF.

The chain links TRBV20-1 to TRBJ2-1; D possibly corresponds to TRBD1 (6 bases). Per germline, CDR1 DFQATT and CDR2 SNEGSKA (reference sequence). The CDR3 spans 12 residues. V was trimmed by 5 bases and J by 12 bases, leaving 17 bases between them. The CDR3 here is CSASGQPRGQFF. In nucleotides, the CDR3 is TGCAGTGCTTCCGGACAGCCCAGGGGGCAGTTCTTC.

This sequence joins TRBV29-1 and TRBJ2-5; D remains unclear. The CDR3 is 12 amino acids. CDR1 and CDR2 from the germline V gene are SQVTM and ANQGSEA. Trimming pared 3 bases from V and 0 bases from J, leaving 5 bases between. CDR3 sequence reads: CSVDSDQETQYF. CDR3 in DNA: TGCAGCGTTGACAGCGACCAAGAGACCCAGTACTTC.

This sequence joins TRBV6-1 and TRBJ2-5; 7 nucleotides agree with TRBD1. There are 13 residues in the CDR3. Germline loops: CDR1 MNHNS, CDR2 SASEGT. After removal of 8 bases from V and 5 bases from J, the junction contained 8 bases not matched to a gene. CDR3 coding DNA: TGTGCCAGCCGGCCAGGGGGACAGGAGACCCAGTACTTC. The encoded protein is CASRPGGQETQYF.

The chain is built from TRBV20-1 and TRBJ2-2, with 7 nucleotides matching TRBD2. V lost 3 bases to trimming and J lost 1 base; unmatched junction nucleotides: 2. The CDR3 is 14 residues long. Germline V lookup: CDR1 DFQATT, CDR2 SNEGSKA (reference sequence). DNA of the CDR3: TGCAGTGCTAGTGCTAGCGGGAACACCGGGGAGCTGTTTTTT. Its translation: CSASASGNTGELFF.

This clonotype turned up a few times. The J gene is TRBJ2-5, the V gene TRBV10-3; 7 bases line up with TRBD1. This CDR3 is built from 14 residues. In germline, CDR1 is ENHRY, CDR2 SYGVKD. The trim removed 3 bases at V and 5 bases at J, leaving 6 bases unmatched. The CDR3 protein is CAISDRQGEETQYF. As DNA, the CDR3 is TGTGCCATCAGTGACCGACAGGGTGAGGAGACCCAGTACTTC.

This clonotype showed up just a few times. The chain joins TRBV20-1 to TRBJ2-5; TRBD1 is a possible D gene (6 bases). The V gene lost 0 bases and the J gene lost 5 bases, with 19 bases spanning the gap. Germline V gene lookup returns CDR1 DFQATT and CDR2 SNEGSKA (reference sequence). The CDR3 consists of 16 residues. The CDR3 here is CSARDLVQGSGETQYF. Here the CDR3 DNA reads TGCAGTGCTAGAGACCTAGTCCAGGGGTCTGGGGAGACCCAGTACTTC.

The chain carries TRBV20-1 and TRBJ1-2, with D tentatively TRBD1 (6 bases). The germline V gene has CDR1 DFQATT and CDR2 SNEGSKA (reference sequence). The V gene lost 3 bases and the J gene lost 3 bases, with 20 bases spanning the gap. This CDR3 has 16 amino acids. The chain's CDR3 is CSARDPGTKFDYGYTF. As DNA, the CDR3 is TGCAGTGCTAGGGACCCCGGGACAAAGTTCGACTATGGCTACACCTTC.

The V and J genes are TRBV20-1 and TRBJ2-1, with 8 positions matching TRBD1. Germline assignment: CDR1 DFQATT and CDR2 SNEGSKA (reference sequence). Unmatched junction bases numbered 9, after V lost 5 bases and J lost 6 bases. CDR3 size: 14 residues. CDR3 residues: CSAGRQGLVNEQFF. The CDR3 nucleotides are TGCAGTGCTGGAAGACAGGGGCTTGTCAATGAGCAGTTCTTC.

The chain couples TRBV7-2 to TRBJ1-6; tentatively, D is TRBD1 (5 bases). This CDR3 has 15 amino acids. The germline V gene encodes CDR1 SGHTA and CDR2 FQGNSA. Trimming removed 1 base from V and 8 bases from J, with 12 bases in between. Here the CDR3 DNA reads TGTGCCAGCAGCTTAGTTGGCCCGGGGGATTCACCCCTCCACTTT. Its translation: CASSLVGPGDSPLHF. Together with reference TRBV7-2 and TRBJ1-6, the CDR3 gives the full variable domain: GAGVSQSPSNKVTEKGKDVELRCDPISGHTALYWYRQSLGQGLEFLIYFQGNSAPDKSGLPSDRFSAERTGGSVSTLTIQRTQQEDSAVYLCASSLVGPGDSPLHFGNGTRLTVT.

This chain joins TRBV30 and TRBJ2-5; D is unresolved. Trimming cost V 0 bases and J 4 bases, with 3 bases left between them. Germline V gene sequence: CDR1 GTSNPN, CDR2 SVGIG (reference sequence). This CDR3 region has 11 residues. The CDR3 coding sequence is TGTGCCTGGAGTGTATCAGAGACCCAGTACTTC. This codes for CAWSVSETQYF. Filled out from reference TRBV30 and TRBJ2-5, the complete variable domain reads SQTIHQWPATLVQPVGSPLSLECTVEGTSNPNLYWYRQAAGRGLQLLFYSVGIGQISSEVPQNLSASRPQDRQFILSSKKLLLSDSGFYLCAWSVSETQYFGPGTRLLVL.

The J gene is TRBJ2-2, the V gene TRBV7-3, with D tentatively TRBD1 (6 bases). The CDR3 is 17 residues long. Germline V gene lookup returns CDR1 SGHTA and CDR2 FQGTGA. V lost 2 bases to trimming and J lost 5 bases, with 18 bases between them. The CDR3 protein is CASSLAPWGLTTGELFF. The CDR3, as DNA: TGTGCCAGCAGCTTAGCCCCGTGGGGGCTGACGACCGGGGAGCTGTTTTTT.

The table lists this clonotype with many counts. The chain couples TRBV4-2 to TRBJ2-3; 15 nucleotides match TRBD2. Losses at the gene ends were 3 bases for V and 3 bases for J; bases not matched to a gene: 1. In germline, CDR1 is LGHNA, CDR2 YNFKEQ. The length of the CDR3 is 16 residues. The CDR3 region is CASSQGTSGGTDTQYF. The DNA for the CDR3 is TGTGCCAGCAGCCAGGGGACTAGCGGGGGGACAGATACGCAGTATTTT.

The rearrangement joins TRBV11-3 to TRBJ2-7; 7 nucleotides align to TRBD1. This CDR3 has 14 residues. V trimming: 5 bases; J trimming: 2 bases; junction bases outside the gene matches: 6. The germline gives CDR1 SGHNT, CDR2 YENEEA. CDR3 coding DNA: TGTGCCAGCAGCGCCAGGGACAGTACCTACGAGCAGTACTTC. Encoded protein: CASSARDSTYEQYF.

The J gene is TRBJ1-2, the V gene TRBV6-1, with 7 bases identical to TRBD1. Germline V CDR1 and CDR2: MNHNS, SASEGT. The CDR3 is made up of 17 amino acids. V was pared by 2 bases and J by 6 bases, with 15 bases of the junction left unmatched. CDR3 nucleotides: TGTGCCAGCAGTGAAAGGGCCGACAGGGCGGAGATTCATGGCTACACCTTC. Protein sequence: CASSERADRAEIHGYTF.

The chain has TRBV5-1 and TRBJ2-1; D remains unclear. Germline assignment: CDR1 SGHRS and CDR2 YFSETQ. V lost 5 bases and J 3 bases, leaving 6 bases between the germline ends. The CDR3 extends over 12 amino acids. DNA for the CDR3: TGCGCCAGCAGGGACGACTACAATGAGCAGTTCTTC. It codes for CASRDDYNEQFF.

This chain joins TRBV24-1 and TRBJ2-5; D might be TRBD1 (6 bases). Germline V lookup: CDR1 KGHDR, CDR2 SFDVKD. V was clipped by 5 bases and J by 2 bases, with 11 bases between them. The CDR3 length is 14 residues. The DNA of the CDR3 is TGTGCCACCAGTGGGGGGCCGCGACAAGAGACCCAGTACTTC. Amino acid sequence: CATSGGPRQETQYF.

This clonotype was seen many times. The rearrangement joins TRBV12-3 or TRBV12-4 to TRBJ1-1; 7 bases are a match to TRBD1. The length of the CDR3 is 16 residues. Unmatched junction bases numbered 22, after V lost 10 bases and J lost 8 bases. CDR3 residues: CATIPGEYRGGGEAFF. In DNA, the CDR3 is TGTGCCACCATACCGGGTGAATACAGGGGCGGAGGGGAAGCTTTCTTT.

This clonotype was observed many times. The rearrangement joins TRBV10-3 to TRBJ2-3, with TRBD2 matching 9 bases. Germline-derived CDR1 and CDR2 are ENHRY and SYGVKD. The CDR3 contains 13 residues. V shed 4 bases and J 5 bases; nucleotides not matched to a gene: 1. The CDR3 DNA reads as TGTGCCATCAGTGGACTAGCGGAAGATACGCAGTATTTT. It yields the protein CAISGLAEDTQYF.

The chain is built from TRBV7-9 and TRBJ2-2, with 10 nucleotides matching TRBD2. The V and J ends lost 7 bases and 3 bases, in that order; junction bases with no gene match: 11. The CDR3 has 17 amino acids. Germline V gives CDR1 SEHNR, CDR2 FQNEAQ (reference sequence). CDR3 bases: TGTGCCAGCAACCGGAAGGCTAGCGGGAGAGACACCGGGGAGCTGTTTTTT. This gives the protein CASNRKASGRDTGELFF. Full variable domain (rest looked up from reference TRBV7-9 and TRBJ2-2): DTGVSQNPRHKITKRGQNVTFRCDPISEHNRLYWYRQTLGQGPEFLTYFQNEAQLEKSRLLSDRFSAERPKGSFSTLEIQRTEQGDSAMYLCASNRKASGRDTGELFFGEGSRLTVL.

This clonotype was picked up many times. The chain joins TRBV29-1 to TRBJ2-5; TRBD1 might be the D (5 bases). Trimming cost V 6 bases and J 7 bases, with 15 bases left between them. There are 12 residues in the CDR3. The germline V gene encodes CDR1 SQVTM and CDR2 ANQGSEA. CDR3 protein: CSVQGLSGTQYF. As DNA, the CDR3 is TGCAGCGTCCAGGGCCTCTCCGGGACCCAGTACTTC.

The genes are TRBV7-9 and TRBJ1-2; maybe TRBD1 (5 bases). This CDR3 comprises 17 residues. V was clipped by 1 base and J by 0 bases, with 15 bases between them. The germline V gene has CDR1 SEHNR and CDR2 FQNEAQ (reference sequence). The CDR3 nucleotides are TGTGCCAGCAGCTTAGGCGATAACAGGCGGACTAACTATGGCTACACCTTC. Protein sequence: CASSLGDNRRTNYGYTF.

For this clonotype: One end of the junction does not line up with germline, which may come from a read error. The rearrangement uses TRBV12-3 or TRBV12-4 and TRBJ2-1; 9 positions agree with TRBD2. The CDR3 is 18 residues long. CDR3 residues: CTSSSLGRGGASYNEQFF. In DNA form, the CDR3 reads TGTACCAGCAGCTCCTTAGGTCGCGGGGGGGCCTCCTACAATGAGCAGTTCTTC.

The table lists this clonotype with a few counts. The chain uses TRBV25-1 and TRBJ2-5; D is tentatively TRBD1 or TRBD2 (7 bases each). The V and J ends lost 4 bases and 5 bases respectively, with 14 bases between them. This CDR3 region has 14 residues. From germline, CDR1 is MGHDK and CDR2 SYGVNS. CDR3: CASSAHRGGETQYF. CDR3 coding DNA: TGTGCCAGCAGTGCCCACAGGGGAGGGGAGACCCAGTACTTC.

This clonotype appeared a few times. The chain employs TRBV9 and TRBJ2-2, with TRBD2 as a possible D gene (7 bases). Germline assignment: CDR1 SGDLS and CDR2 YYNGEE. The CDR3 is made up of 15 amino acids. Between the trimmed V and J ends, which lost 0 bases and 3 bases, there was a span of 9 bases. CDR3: CASSVEGGDTGELFF. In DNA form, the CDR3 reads TGTGCCAGCAGCGTAGAGGGGGGGGACACCGGGGAGCTGTTTTTT.